This T cell receptor (beta chain) was recovered during a study of OX40 agonist ivuxolimab in advanced cancers. Study as a whole: The dose-escalation cohort had hepatocellular carcinoma, melanoma, renal cell or head and neck cancer. Of the patients, three showed partial responses, one with hepatocellular carcinoma and two with cutaneous melanoma.

The assay was immunoSEQ multiplex PCR, and TCRdb's table has in-frame clones only and misses some. The table lists 55,000 to 65,000 clones, 84% of them singletons, with roughly 2% in the top ten. The CDR3 length is 15 residues. J was trimmed by 2 bases and V by 5 bases; bases with no gene match: 7. CDR1 is SGHTA and CDR2 is FQGNSA in the germline V gene. The genes are TRBV7-2 and TRBJ2-7; 9 nucleotides match TRBD1. The sequenced sample was CD4+ or CD8+ T cells sorted from blood, obtained in a trial of the OX40 agonist ivuxolimab. The TCR sequence derives from an adult with an advanced solid tumor such as melanoma, head and neck, liver or kidney cancer. The CDR3 here is CASSPEGTGPYEQYF. DNA of the CDR3: TGTGCCAGCAGCCCGGAGGGGACAGGGCCCTACGAGCAGTACTTC.